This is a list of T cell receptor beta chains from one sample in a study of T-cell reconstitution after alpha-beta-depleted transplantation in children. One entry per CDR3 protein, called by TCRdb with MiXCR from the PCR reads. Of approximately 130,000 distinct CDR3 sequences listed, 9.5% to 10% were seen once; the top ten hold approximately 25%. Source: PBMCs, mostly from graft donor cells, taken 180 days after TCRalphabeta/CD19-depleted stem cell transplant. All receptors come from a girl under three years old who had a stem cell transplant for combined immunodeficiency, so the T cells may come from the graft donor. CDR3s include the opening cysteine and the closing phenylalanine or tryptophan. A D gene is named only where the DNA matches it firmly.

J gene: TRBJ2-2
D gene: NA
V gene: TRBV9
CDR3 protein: CASTKIPNTGELFF

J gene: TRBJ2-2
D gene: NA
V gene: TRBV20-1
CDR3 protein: CSVSRPLTGELFF

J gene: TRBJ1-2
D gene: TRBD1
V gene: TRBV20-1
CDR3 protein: CSAAKETGSYGYTF

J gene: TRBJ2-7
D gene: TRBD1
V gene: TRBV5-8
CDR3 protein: CASSLDRGKIYEQYF

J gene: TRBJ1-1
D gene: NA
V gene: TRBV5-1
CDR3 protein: CASSLGGEGTEAFF

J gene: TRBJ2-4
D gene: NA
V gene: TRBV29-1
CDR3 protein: CSVVGGVEAKNIQYF

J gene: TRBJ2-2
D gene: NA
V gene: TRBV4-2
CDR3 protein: CASSQAGEYTGELFF

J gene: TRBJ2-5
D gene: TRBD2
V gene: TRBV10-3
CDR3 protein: CAISERWTGRETQYF

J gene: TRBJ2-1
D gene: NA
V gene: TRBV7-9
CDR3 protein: CASSLFHEQFF

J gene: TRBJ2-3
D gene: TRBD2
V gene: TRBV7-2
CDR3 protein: CASSRQAGGLTDTQYF

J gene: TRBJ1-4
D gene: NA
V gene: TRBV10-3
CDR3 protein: CAISGGREKLFF

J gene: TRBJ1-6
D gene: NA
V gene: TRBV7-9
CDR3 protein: CASSFGLSYSPLHF

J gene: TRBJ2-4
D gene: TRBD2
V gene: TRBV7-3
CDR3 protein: CASRERGAQGNIQYF

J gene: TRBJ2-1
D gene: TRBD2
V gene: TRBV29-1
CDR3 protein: CSVVGLAYNEQFF

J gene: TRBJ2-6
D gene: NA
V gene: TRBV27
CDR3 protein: CASGRGILSGANVLTF

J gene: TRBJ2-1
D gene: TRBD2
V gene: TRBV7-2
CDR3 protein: CASSPPGLAGVNEQFF

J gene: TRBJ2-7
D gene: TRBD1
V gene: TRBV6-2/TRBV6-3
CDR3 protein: CASSRDRGTGEQYF

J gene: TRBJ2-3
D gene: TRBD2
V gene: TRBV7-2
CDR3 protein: CASRAGLASSTDTQYF

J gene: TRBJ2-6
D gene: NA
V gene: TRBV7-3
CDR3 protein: CASSFRSSGANVLTF

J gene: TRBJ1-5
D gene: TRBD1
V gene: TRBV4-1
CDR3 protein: CASSQGTGFYSNQPQHF

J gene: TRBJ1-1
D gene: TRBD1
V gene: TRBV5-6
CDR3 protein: CASSPGTGGEGTEAFF

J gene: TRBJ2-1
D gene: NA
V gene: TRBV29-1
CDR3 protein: CSVSPRGNEQFF

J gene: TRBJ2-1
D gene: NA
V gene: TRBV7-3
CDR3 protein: CASSPRKSSYNEQFF

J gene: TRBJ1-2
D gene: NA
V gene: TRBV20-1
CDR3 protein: CSASGAGYYGYTF

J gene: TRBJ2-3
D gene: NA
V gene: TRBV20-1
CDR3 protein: CSARDPGRLTTDTQYF

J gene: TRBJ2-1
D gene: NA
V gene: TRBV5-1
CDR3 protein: CASRNTGTTYNEQFF

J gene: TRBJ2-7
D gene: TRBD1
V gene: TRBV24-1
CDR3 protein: CATSEATGAHEQYF